This T cell receptor beta chain was sequenced during a study of post-analysis software for immune sequencing data. About the study: Patients had relapsing-remitting, secondary progressive or progressive-relapsing multiple sclerosis; some lacked subtype. Findings and limits, study-wide: Strong co-clustering by F measure linked samples that shared a preparation batch. Higher frequency in patients than in controls was seen for about 5 TRBV segments, with TRBV5-6, TRBV5-1 and TRBV20-1 among them. Patients with multiple sclerosis recorded significantly lower normalized Chao1 diversity than controls, the study found.

This clonotype was recorded many times. Its antigen is unknown. TCR beta libraries were prepared from cDNA with unique molecular identifiers. Starting from roughly 1.1 to 9.2 million T cells, the study yielded approximately 500,000 cDNA molecules. From the PCR reads, TCRdb called clonotypes with MiXCR, one entry per CDR3 protein. The table has approximately 180,000 distinct CDR3 sequences, 25% to 35% seen once; the top ten hold approximately 1.4%. From germline, CDR1 is SGHRS and CDR2 YFSETQ. J gave up 6 bases and V 2 bases, and 6 bases lay outside the gene matches. This CDR3 region has 15 residues. The sequenced sample consisted of blood. V is TRBV5-1 and J is TRBJ2-7; 12 nucleotides line up with TRBD1. The clonotype was recovered from a girl between 5 and 17 years old with multiple sclerosis. CDR3 residues: CASSFYGTGGVEQYF. The CDR3 nucleotides read TGCGCCAGCAGCTTTTACGGGACAGGGGGCGTCGAGCAGTACTTC.